Presented here are 28 T cell receptor beta chains from one specimen sequenced in a study of identical twins. Each CDR3 protein is one row after TCRdb ran MiXCR on the 5' RACE reads. Of a few hundred thousand distinct CDR3 sequences in the sample, approximately 18% were seen once. The sample was naive T cells sorted from blood. These receptor sequences come from a man aged 45-65 years in good health.

This clonotype was detected only a few times. This sequence joins TRBV29-1 and TRBJ2-3; D is uncertain. In germline, CDR1 is SQVTM, CDR2 ANQGSEA. Trimming removed 5 bases from V and 4 bases from J, with 13 bases in between. The CDR3 extends over 13 amino acids. For the CDR3, the DNA is TGCAGCGTTCCCCCCGGTAGCCCAGATACGCAGTATTTT. Translation: CSVPPGSPDTQYF.

This chain joins TRBV6-2 or TRBV6-3 and TRBJ2-5; 7 nucleotides match TRBD2. Germline loops: CDR1 MNHEY, CDR2 SVGEGT. J was trimmed by 4 bases and V by 6 bases; bases with no gene match: 14. The CDR3 sequence is 16 residues long. The CDR3 sequence is CASSPRVGLGPETQYF. In DNA form, the CDR3 reads TGTGCCAGCAGCCCTCGCGTCGGACTAGGCCCAGAGACCCAGTACTTC.

This clonotype was found many times. The rearrangement links TRBV7-9 to TRBJ2-1, with 9 bases fitting TRBD1. Unmatched junction bases numbered 3, after V lost 5 bases and J lost 1 base. This CDR3 is built from 15 residues. Germline lookup yields CDR1 SEHNR and CDR2 FQNEAQ (reference sequence). DNA of the CDR3: TGTGCCAGCAGCCGCGGACAGGGGTCCTACAATGAGCAGTTCTTC. Translated: CASSRGQGSYNEQFF.

This chain links TRBV27 with TRBJ2-7, with 7 bases aligning to TRBD1. The CDR3 totals 13 residues. CDR1 MNHEY and CDR2 SMNVEV come from the germline V gene (reference sequence). V shed 5 bases, J shed 4 bases, and the junction held 5 bases outside the gene matches. This CDR3 reads CASSQTRGYEQYF. The CDR3 region has the DNA TGTGCCAGCAGTCAAACCAGGGGGTACGAGCAGTACTTC.

The chain combines TRBV27 with TRBJ2-7; 11 bases map to TRBD2. This CDR3 spans 15 amino acids. V was pared by 10 bases and J by 4 bases, with 12 bases of the junction left unmatched. Germline-derived CDR1 and CDR2 are MNHEY and SMNVEV (reference sequence). The CDR3 coding sequence is TGTGCCACCGCCCCTTCTAGCGGGAGGTGGTACGAGCAGTACTTC. It codes for CATAPSSGRWYEQYF.

The CDR3 bases are TGTGCCAGCAGTCCCCCCGGGACCTTCAACAGTGAGCAGTTCTTC. This codes for CASSPPGTFNSEQFF. J is TRBJ2-1 and V is TRBV12-3 or TRBV12-4; D assignment may be TRBD1 or TRBD2 (5 bases each). The CDR3 runs to 15 residues. The germline V and J ends were trimmed by 5 bases and 9 bases, with 20 bases remaining between them.

This clonotype was counted ten times or more. The CDR3 nucleotides are TGCGCCAGCAGCTTAAACGGCGGCCATGCGGAGTACTTC. This sequence encodes CASSLNGGHAEYF. The chain links TRBV5-1 to TRBJ2-7; D uncertain. The CDR3 is made up of 13 amino acids. Per the germline V gene, CDR1 is SGHRS and CDR2 is YFSETQ. V was shortened by 2 bases and J by 11 bases, with 17 bases between the two germline ends.

This clonotype occurred a few times. The chain uses TRBV6-5 and TRBJ1-2; a weak D match, TRBD1 (5 bases). The V gene's germline CDR1 is MNHEY and CDR2 SVGAGI. V lost 0 bases to trimming and J lost 5 bases, with 13 bases between them. This CDR3 region has 15 residues. CDR3 sequence: CASSYSYRRQYGYTF. Written as DNA, the CDR3 is TGTGCCAGCAGTTACTCGTACAGGCGGCAATATGGCTACACCTTC.

This clonotype was seen ten or more times. The V and J genes are TRBV10-3 and TRBJ2-7; D tentatively reads TRBD1 or TRBD2 (5 bases each). The germline CDR1 and CDR2 sequences are ENHRY and SYGVKD. V shed 8 bases and J shed 3 bases, with 11 bases lying between them. This CDR3 is built from 12 residues. CDR3 residues: CAIGDPIYEQYF. CDR3 DNA: TGTGCCATCGGGGACCCAATCTACGAGCAGTACTTC.

This clonotype has at least ten counts. The CDR3 loop is CASSQGTGTNYGYTF. CDR3 bases: TGTGCCAGCAGCCAAGGGACAGGGACTAACTATGGCTACACCTTC. The J gene is TRBJ1-2, the V gene TRBV4-2; TRBD1 matches 8 bases. The CDR3 contains 15 residues. V lost 1 base to trimming and J lost 0 bases; unmatched junction nucleotides: 1. Germline CDR1 reads LGHNA; CDR2 reads YNFKEQ.

This clonotype has a handful of counts. The V and J genes are TRBV7-9 and TRBJ2-7; possibly TRBD1 or TRBD2 for D (6 bases each). The CDR3 extends over 14 amino acids. Trimming shortened V by 7 bases and J by 2 bases, and 15 bases separated the two germline ends. Germline-derived CDR1 and CDR2 are SEHNR and FQNEAQ (reference sequence). CDR3 in amino acids: CASTGAGEAYEQYF. The DNA of the CDR3 is TGTGCCAGCACCGGGGCAGGGGAGGCCTACGAGCAGTACTTC.

The chain joins TRBV29-1 to TRBJ1-5, with TRBD1 as a possible D gene (5 bases). Germline CDR1 and CDR2: SQVTM and ANQGSEA. The CDR3 spans 14 residues. The germline V and J ends were trimmed by 6 bases and 4 bases, with 16 bases remaining between them. The CDR3 coding sequence is TGCAGCGTCCGCTCTAGGGACGGTAATCAGCCCCAGCATTTT. Translating it yields CSVRSRDGNQPQHF.

This clonotype came up a few times. This sequence joins TRBV11-1 and TRBJ2-1; 9 bases map to TRBD2. Trimming cost V 5 bases and J 2 bases; bases outside gene matches: 13. This CDR3 is 18 amino acids long. Germline CDR1 and CDR2: SGHAT and FQDESV (reference sequence). The CDR3 loop is CASSHPGGSGGPYNEQFF. The CDR3 coding sequence is TGTGCCAGCAGCCACCCCGGGGGTAGCGGGGGACCCTACAATGAGCAGTTCTTC. Variable domain in full (rest from reference TRBV11-1 and TRBJ2-1): EAEVAQSPRYKITEKSQAVAFWCDPISGHATLYWYRQILGQGPELLVQFQDESVVDDSQLPKDRFSAERLKGVDSTLKIQPAELGDSAMYLCASSHPGGSGGPYNEQFFGPGTRLTVL.

A few counts support this clonotype. The V and J genes are TRBV12-3 or TRBV12-4 and TRBJ2-1; D gene unclear. The CDR3 is made up of 12 amino acids. V was shortened by 5 bases and J by 5 bases, with 7 bases between the two germline ends. CDR3 in DNA: TGTGCCAGCAGTAGAGGACACAATGAGCAGTTCTTC. This encodes CASSRGHNEQFF.

This clonotype was seen only a few times. The rearrangement uses TRBV5-1 and TRBJ2-7, with D possibly being TRBD2 (6 bases). This CDR3 comprises 13 residues. Germline V gives CDR1 SGHRS, CDR2 YFSETQ. V lost 1 base to trimming and J lost 3 bases, with 8 bases between them. In DNA form, the CDR3 reads TGCGCCAGCAGCTTGACTAGCCTCTACGAGCAGTACTTC. The encoded protein is CASSLTSLYEQYF. The whole variable domain, filled in from reference TRBV5-1 and TRBJ2-7, reads KAGVTQTPRYLIKTRGQQVTLSCSPISGHRSVSWYQQTPGQGLQFLFEYFSETQRNKGNFPGRFSGRQFSNSRSEMNVSTLELGDSALYLCASSLTSLYEQYFGPGTRLTVT.

V gene TRBV7-3 combines with J gene TRBJ2-7, with D hard to call. The V end was cut by 0 bases, the J end by 5 bases, with 11 bases between. The CDR3 is made up of 14 amino acids. CDR1 and CDR2 from the germline V gene are SGHTA and FQGTGA. The CDR3 DNA reads as TGTGCCAGCAGCTTAACAGGGTATGGGGACGAGCAGTACTTC. It yields the protein CASSLTGYGDEQYF.

CDR3 residues: CASSHPRDTESSYNEQFF. Here the CDR3 DNA reads TGTGCCAGCAGTCATCCCCGAGATACGGAAAGCTCCTACAATGAGCAGTTCTTC. J is TRBJ2-1 and V is TRBV12-3 or TRBV12-4; D unresolved. V gave up 5 bases and J gave up 0 bases, with 20 bases separating them. The CDR3 has 18 residues.

This clonotype was counted at least ten times. V is TRBV20-1 and J is TRBJ2-1, with D perhaps given as TRBD1 or TRBD2 (5 bases each). Germline loops: CDR1 DFQATT, CDR2 SNEGSKA (reference sequence). This CDR3 is 14 amino acids long. V lost 6 bases and J 10 bases, leaving 22 bases between the germline ends. The CDR3 is CSARSGTTRNEQFF. The CDR3 nucleotides read TGCAGTGCCCGTTCCGGGACCACCAGAAACGAGCAGTTCTTC.

This clonotype was observed at least ten times. The chain employs TRBV6-5 and TRBJ1-5; D is ambiguous. This CDR3 is 15 amino acids long. CDR1 is MNHEY and CDR2 is SVGAGI in the germline V gene. Trimming removed 4 bases from V and 6 bases from J, with 16 bases in between. CDR3 region: CASSLTPLAGQPQHF. The CDR3 nucleotides read TGTGCCAGCAGTTTAACACCCCTAGCGGGTCAGCCCCAGCATTTT.

V gene TRBV5-1 combines with J gene TRBJ1-5; unclear D gene. Germline V CDR1 and CDR2: SGHRS, YFSETQ. Between the trimmed V and J ends, which lost 0 bases and 6 bases, there was a span of 10 bases. CDR3 size: 14 residues. The CDR3, as DNA: TGCGCCAGCAGCTTGGAAGCAGGTCTTCAGCCCCAGCATTTT. Its protein is CASSLEAGLQPQHF. The full variable domain, with the rest looked up from reference TRBV5-1 and TRBJ1-5, is KAGVTQTPRYLIKTRGQQVTLSCSPISGHRSVSWYQQTPGQGLQFLFEYFSETQRNKGNFPGRFSGRQFSNSRSEMNVSTLELGDSALYLCASSLEAGLQPQHFGDGTRLSIL.

This clonotype occurred many times. This chain joins TRBV29-1 and TRBJ2-1; 9 bases match TRBD1. V lost 8 bases, J lost 6 bases, and 5 bases stayed unmatched. The CDR3 covers 12 residues. The germline V gene has CDR1 SQVTM and CDR2 ANQGSEA. The CDR3 is CSIYRGRNEQFF. CDR3 DNA sequence: TGCAGCATTTACAGGGGGCGCAATGAGCAGTTCTTC.

In its sample, this clonotype was seen a few times. A read error may account for a junction end that differs from germline. The chain uses TRBV6-5 and TRBJ2-1, with 9 bases lining up with TRBD2. The CDR3 consists of 16 residues. CDR1 is MNHEY and CDR2 is SVGAGI in the germline V gene. The chain's CDR3 is CASSYAGSGSYDEQFF. In DNA, the CDR3 is TGTGCCAGCAGTTACGCTGGTAGCGGGAGCTACGATGAGCAGTTCTTC.

This clonotype was seen a few times. The V call is TRBV4-1, the J call TRBJ1-2; the D is unclear. Germline-derived CDR1 and CDR2 are MGHRA and YSYEKL. The CDR3 has 13 amino acids. V shed 0 bases and J shed 5 bases, with 7 bases lying between them. Here the CDR3 reads CASSQDIGYGYTF. CDR3 DNA: TGCGCCAGCAGCCAAGATATAGGTTATGGCTACACCTTC.

The V and J genes are TRBV18 and TRBJ2-7, with 10 bases fitting TRBD1. CDR3 length equals 15 residues. The trim removed 4 bases at V and 6 bases at J, leaving 9 bases unmatched. The germline V gene has CDR1 KGHSH and CDR2 LQKENI. The CDR3 loop reads CASSLRTGGGSEQYF. In DNA, the CDR3 is TGTGCCAGCTCACTACGGACAGGGGGTGGCTCCGAGCAGTACTTC.

The V and J genes are TRBV10-3 and TRBJ2-5, with 11 bases matching TRBD1. CDR3 length equals 15 residues. Germline CDR1 is ENHRY and CDR2 is SYGVKD. Trimming removed 3 bases from V and 6 bases from J; junction bases left unmatched: 6. The CDR3 nucleotides are TGTGCCATCAGTGATAGTGGACAGGGGGCGAAGACCCAGTACTTC. Translating it yields CAISDSGQGAKTQYF.

This clonotype has a handful of counts. This rearrangement joins TRBV6-1 to TRBJ1-4, with TRBD1 identical over 9 bases. There are 15 residues in the CDR3. V was pared by 5 bases and J by 7 bases, with 8 bases of the junction left unmatched. Germline V CDR1 and CDR2: MNHNS, SASEGT. The CDR3 sequence: CASSLTGTGSEKLFF. CDR3 bases: TGTGCCAGCAGTCTGACCGGGACAGGGAGTGAAAAACTGTTTTTT.

The chain has TRBV5-1 and TRBJ2-1, with 7 bases fitting TRBD1. Germline CDR1 is SGHRS and CDR2 is YFSETQ. This CDR3 comprises 13 residues. J gave up 10 bases and V 4 bases, and 8 bases lay outside the gene matches. The CDR3 spells CASSEWDSGEQFF. Written as DNA, the CDR3 is TGCGCCAGCAGCGAATGGGACAGTGGGGAGCAGTTCTTC.

The chain links TRBV19 to TRBJ2-7; D is unclear. The CDR3 has 15 residues. Germline V CDR1 and CDR2: LNHDA, SQIVND (reference sequence). Trimming left V 3 bases short and J 2 bases short, with 14 bases between. CDR3 loop: CASSMGQHSTYEQYF. In DNA, the CDR3 is TGTGCCAGTAGTATGGGTCAGCACTCCACCTACGAGCAGTACTTC.